The present entry profiles one TCR beta chain with its context. No antigen is known for it. V was shortened by 4 bases and J by 2 bases, with 13 bases between the two germline ends. CDR3 size: 15 residues. Germline values: CDR1 LGHNA, CDR2 YNFKEQ. This table comes from immunoSEQ multiplex PCR, and its TCRdb copy is limited to in-frame clones, with some not included. Of roughly 48,000 clones in the sample, 60% to 75% were seen once. The data originate from a study of STAT5B mutations in CD4+ large granular lymphocyte leukemia. At the level of the study: The CDR3 'QG' motif was associated with a particular HLA allele among healthy donors. Study-wide points: Less than 30% of private leukemic clonotypes occurred rarely in other patients' non-leukemic repertoires. Top patient clones used TRBV06 genes more often: 8/27 versus 2/35 in controls. Higher CD4+ than CD8+ T-LGLL clonality might reflect small sample size.

The gene calls are TRBV4-2 and TRBJ2-3; no firm D call. The receptor's source is a human donor in good health. The specimen was CD4+ T cells from blood buffy coats. In DNA form, the CDR3 reads TGTGCCAGCAGCCTCCGGGTGGAACCCACAGATACGCAGTATTTT. Amino acids: CASSLRVEPTDTQYF.